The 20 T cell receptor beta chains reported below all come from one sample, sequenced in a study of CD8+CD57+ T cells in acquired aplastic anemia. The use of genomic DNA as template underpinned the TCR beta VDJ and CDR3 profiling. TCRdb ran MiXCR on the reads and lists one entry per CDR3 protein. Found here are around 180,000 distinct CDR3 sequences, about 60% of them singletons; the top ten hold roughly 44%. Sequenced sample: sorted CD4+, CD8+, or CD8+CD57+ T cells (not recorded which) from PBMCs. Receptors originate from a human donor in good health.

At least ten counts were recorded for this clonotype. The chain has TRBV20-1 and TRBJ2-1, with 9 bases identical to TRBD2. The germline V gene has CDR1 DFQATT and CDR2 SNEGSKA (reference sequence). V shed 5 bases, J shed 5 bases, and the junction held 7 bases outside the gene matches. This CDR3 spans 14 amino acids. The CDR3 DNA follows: TGCAGTGCTTGGAAACTAGCGGGTCACAATGAGCAGTTCTTC. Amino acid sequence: CSAWKLAGHNEQFF.

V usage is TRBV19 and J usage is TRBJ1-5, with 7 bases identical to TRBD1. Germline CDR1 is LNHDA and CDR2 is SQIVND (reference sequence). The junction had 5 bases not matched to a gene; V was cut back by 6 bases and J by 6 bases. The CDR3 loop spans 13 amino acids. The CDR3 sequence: CASRPQGGQPQHF. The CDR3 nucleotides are TGTGCCAGTAGGCCTCAGGGGGGTCAGCCCCAGCATTTT.

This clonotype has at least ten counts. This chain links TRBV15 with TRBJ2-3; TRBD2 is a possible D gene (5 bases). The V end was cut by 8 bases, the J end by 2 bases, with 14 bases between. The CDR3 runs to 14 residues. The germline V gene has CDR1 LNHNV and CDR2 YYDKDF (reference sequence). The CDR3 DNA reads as TGTGCCACCCACCCGGGGATAAACACAGATACGCAGTATTTT. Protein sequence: CATHPGINTDTQYF.

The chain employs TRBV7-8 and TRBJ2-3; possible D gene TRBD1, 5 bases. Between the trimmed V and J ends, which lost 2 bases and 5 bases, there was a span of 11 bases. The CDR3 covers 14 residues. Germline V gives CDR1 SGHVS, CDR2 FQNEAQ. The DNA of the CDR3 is TGTGCCAGCAGCTTAATGGACAAAGGAGATACGCAGTATTTT. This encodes CASSLMDKGDTQYF. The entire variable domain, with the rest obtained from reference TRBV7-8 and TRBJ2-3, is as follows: GAGVSQSPRYKVAKRGQDVALRCDPISGHVSLFWYQQALGQGPEFLTYFQNEAQLDKSGLPSDRFFAERPEGSVSTLKIQRTQQEDSAVYLCASSLMDKGDTQYFGPGTRLTVL.

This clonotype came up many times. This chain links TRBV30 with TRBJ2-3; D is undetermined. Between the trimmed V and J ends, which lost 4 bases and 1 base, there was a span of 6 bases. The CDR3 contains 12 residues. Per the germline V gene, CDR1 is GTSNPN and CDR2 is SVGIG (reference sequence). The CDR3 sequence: CAWMFGTDTQYF. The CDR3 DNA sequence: TGTGCCTGGATGTTCGGCACAGATACGCAGTATTTT.

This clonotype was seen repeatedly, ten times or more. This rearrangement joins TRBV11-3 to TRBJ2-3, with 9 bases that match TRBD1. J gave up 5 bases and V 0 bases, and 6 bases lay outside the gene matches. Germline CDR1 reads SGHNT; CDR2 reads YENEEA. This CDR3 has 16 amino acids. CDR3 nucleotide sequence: TGTGCCAGCAGCTTAGATACAGGGGGCTATATAGATACGCAGTATTTT. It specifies CASSLDTGGYIDTQYF.

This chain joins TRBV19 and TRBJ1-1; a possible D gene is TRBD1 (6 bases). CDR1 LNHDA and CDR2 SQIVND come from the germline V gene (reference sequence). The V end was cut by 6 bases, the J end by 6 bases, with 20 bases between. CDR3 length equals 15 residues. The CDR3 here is CASSKEGGIGPEAFF. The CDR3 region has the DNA TGTGCCAGTAGCAAAGAGGGGGGAATTGGCCCTGAAGCTTTCTTT. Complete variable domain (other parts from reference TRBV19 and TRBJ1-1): DGGITQSPKYLFRKEGQNVTLSCEQNLNHDAMYWYRQDPGQGLRLIYYSQIVNDFQKGDIAEGYSVSREKKESFPLTVTSAQKNPTAFYLCASSKEGGIGPEAFFGQGTRLTVV.

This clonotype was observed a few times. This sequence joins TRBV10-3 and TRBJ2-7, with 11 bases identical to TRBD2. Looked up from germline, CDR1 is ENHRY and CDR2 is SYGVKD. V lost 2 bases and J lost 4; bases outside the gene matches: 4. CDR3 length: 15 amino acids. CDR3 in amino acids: CAISEASGGTYEQYF. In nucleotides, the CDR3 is TGTGCCATCAGTGAGGCTAGCGGGGGGACGTACGAGCAGTACTTC.

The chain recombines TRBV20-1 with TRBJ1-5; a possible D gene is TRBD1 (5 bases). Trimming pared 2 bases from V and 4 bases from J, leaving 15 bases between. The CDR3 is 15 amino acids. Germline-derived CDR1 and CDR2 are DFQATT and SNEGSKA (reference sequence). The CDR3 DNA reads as TGCAGTGCTAGACAACAGGAGGGGAGGAATCAGCCCCAGCATTTT. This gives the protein CSARQQEGRNQPQHF.

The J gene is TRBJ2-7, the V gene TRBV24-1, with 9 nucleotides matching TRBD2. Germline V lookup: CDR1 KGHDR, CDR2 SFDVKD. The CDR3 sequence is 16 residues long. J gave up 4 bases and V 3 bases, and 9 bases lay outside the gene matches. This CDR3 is CATSDTHGLASYEQYF. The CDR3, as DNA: TGTGCCACCAGTGATACCCATGGACTAGCGTCATACGAGCAGTACTTC.

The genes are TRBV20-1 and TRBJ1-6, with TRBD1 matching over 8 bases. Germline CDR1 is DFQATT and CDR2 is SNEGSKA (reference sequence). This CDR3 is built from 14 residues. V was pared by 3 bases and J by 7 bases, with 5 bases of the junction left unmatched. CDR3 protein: CSASRGQENSPLHF. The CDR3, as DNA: TGCAGTGCTAGTAGGGGACAGGAAAATTCACCCCTCCACTTT.

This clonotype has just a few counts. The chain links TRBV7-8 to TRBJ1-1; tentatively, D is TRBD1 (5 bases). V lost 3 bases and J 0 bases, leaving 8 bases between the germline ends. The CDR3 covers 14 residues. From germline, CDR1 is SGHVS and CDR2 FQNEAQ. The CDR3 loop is CASSLRQMNTEAFF. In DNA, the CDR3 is TGTGCCAGCAGCTTGAGACAGATGAACACTGAAGCTTTCTTT.

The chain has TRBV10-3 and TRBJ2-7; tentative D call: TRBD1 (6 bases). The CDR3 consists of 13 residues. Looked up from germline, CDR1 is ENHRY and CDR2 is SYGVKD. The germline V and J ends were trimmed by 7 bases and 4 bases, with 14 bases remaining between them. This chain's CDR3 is CAIKNTGNYEQYF. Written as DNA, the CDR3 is TGTGCCATCAAGAATACAGGGAATTACGAGCAGTACTTC.

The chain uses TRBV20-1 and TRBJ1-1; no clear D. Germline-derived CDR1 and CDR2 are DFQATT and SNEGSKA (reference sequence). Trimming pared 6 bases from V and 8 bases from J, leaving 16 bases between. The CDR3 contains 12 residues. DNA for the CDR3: TGCAGTGCCCAAATGGGGTGGAGCGAAGCTTTCTTT. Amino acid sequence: CSAQMGWSEAFF.

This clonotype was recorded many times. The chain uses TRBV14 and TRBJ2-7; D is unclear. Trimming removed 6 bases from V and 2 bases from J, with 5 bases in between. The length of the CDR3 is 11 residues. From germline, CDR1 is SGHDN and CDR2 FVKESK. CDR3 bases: TGTGCCAGCAGTACTGCCTACGAGCAGTACTTC. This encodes CASSTAYEQYF. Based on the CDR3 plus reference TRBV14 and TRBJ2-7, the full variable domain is EAGVTQFPSHSVIEKGQTVTLRCDPISGHDNLYWYRRVMGKEIKFLLHFVKESKQDESGMPNNRFLAERTGGTYSTLKVQPAELEDSGVYFCASSTAYEQYFGPGTRLTVT.

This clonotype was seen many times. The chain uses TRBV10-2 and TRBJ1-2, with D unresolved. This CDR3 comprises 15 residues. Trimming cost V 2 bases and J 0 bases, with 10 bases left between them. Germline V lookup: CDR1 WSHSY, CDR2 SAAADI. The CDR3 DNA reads TGCGCCAGCAGTGAGCTCTCCACTACTAACTATGGCTACACCTTC. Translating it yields CASSELSTTNYGYTF.

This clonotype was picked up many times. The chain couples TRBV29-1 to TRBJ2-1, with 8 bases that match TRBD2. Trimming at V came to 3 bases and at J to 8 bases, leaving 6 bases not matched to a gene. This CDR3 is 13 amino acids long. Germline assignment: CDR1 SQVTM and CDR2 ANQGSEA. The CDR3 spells CSVEGREGHEQFF. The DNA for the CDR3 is TGCAGCGTTGAGGGACGGGAGGGCCATGAGCAGTTCTTC.

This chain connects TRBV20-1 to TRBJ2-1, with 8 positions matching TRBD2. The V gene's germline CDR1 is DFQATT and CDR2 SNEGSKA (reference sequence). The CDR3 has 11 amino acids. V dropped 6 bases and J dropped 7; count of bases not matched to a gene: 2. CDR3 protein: CSARGGNEQFF. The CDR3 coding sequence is TGCAGTGCCCGCGGGGGGAATGAGCAGTTCTTC.

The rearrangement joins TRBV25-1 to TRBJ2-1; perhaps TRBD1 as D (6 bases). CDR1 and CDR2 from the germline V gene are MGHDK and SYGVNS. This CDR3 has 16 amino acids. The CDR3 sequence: CARDNYSGRPYNEQFF. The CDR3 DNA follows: TGTGCTAGGGACAACTACAGCGGACGACCTTACAATGAGCAGTTCTTC.

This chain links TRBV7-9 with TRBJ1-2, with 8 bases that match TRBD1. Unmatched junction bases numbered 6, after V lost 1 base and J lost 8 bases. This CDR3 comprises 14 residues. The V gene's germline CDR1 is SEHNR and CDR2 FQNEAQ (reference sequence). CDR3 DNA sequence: TGTGCCAGCAGCTTAGGTCCCGACAGGGGCGGCTACACCTTC. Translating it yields CASSLGPDRGGYTF.